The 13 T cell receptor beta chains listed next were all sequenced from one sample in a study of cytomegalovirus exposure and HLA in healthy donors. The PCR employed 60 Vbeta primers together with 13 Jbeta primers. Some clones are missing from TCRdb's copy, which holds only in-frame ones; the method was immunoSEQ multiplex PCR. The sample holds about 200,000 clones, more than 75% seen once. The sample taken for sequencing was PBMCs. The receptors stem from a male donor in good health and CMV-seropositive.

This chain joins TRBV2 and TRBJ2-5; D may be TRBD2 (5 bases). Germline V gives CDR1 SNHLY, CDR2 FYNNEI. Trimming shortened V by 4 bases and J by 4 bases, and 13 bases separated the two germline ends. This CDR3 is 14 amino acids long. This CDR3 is CASSAGLGGETQYF. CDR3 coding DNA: TGTGCCAGCAGTGCGGGCTTAGGAGGAGAGACCCAGTACTTC.

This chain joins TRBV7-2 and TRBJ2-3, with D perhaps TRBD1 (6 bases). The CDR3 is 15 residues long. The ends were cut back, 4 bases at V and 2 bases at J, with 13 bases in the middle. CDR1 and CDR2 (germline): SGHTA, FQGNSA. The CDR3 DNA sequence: TGTGCCAGCAGCTGGGCGGACAGAACCACAGATACGCAGTATTTT. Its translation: CASSWADRTTDTQYF.

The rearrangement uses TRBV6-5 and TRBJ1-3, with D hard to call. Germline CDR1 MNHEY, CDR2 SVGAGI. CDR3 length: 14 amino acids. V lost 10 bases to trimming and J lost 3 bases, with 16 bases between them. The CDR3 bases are TGTGCCACTTACAGATCATCGGATGGAAACACCATATATTTT. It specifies CATYRSSDGNTIYF.

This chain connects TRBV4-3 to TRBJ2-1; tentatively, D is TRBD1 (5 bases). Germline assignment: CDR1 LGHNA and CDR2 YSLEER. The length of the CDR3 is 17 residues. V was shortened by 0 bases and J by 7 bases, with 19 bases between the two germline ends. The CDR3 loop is CASSQDTDRIILNEQFF. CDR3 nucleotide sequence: TGCGCCAGCAGCCAAGATACAGACAGAATTATTCTGAATGAGCAGTTCTTC.

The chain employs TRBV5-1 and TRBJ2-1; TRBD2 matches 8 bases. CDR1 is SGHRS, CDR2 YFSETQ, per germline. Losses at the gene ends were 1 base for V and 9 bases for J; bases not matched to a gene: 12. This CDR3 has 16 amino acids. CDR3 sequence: CASSLSSSGSRSEQFF. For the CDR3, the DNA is TGCGCCAGCAGCTTGTCCTCGAGCGGGAGTCGTAGTGAGCAGTTCTTC.

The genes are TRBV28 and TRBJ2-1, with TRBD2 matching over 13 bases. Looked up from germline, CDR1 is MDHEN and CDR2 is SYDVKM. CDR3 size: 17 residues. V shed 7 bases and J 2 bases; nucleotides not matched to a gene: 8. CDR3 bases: TGTGCCAGCATTGGGACTAGCGGGAAGAGAGCCTACAATGAGCAGTTCTTC. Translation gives CASIGTSGKRAYNEQFF. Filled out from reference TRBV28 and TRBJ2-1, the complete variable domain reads DVKVTQSSRYLVKRTGEKVFLECVQDMDHENMFWYRQDPGLGLRLIYFSYDVKMKEKGDIPEGYSVSREKKERFSLILESASTNQTSMYLCASIGTSGKRAYNEQFFGPGTRLTVL.

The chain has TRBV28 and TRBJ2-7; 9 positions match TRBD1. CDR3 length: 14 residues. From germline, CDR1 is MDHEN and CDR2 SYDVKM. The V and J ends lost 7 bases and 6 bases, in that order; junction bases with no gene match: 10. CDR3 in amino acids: CASTPAGQGFEQYF. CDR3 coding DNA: TGTGCCAGCACCCCCGCGGGACAGGGCTTCGAGCAGTACTTC.

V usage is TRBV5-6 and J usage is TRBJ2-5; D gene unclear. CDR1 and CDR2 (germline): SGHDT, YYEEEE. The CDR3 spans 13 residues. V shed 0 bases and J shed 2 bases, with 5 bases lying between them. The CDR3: CASSLGVQETQYF. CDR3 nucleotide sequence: TGTGCCAGCAGCTTGGGCGTTCAAGAGACCCAGTACTTC.

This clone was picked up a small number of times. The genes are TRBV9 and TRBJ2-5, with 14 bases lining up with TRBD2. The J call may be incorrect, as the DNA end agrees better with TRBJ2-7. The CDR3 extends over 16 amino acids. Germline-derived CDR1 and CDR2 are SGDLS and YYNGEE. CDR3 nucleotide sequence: TGTGCCAGCAGCGTGGGACTAGCGGGAGCGTCAGGCGAGCAGTACTTC. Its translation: CASSVGLAGASGEQYF.

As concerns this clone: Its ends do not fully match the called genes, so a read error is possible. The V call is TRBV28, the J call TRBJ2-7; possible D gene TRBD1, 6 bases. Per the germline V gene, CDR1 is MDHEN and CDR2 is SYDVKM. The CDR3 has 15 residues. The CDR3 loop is CASSFPTGSSYGQYF. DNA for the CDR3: TGTGCCAGCAGTTTTCCGACAGGTAGCTCCTACGGGCAGTACTTC.

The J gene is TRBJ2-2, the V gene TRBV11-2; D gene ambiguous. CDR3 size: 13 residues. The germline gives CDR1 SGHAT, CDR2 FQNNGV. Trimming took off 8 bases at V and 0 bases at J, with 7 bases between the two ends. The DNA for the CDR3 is TGTGCCAGCTTAGCAGCGAACACCGGGGAGCTGTTTTTT. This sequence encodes CASLAANTGELFF.

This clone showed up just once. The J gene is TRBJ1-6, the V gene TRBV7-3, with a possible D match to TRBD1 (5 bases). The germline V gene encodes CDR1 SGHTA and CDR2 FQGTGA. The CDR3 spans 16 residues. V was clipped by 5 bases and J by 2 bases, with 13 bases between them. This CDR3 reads CASSQGAPAYNSPLHF. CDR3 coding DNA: TGTGCCAGCAGCCAAGGGGCGCCCGCCTATAATTCACCCCTCCACTTT.

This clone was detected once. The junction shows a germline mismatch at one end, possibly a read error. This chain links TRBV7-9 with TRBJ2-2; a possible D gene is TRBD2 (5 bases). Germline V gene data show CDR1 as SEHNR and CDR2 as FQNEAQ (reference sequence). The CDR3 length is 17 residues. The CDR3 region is CSSSLGRGTRSGGELFF. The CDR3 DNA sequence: TGTTCCAGCAGCTTAGGTCGGGGAACTCGCTCCGGCGGGGAGCTGTTTTTT.